The clone carrying this T cell receptor (beta chain) turned up a few times. Its antigen is unidentified. A FACSAria was used to sort CD4+ and CD8+ T cells. These cells came from PBMCs. This specimen belongs to a study of CD8+ T cells in alopecia areata. Across the study: Patients remained on tofacitinib for 6 to 18 months and then went 6 months without it.

V was pared by 5 bases and J by 1 base, with 11 bases between. From germline, CDR1 is SEHNR and CDR2 FQNEAQ (reference sequence). This CDR3 contains 14 residues. Study findings and constraints: Among the cells sequenced in scalp samples are also the resident alphabeta T cells of normal skin.

Extraction and reverse transcription of RNA yielded cDNA as the sequencing template. The protocol was immunoSEQ multiplex PCR, while the TCRdb copy is restricted to in-frame clones and leaves out a portion. The sample shows over 150,000 clones, just under 60% of them seen only once. The sequencing used CD4+ T cells sorted from blood, collected at week 0. This TCR was sampled from a human donor with alopecia areata. The chain links TRBV7-9 to TRBJ1-1; D is unresolved. The DNA for the CDR3 is TGTGCCAGCAGCGAGACCCGCCGGAACACTGAAGCTTTCTTT. Its protein is CASSETRRNTEAFF.